Listed here are 26 T cell receptor beta chains from one sample, sequenced in a study of shared clonotypes between healthy human individuals. TCRdb's copy holds only in-frame clones and misses some; the assay was immunoSEQ multiplex PCR. The sample has about 2.3 million clones, over 90% seen once. The sequenced sample consisted of naive CD4+ T cells from PBMCs. Noted subset: CD45RA+ positively selected. Receptors were obtained from a man aged 18 to 35 in good health. Some clones in this sample may be carry-over from other donors' samples.

The rearrangement joins TRBV9 to TRBJ2-7, with TRBD1 matching over 7 bases. V gave up 7 bases and J gave up 3 bases; unmatched junction bases: 10. The CDR3 sequence is 14 residues long. Germline values: CDR1 SGDLS, CDR2 YYNGEE. The CDR3 DNA reads as TGTGCCAGCGGAGAGACAGGGAATTTCTACGAGCAGTACTTC. It specifies CASGETGNFYEQYF.

This chain connects TRBV7-3 to TRBJ2-2; the D call may be TRBD1 or TRBD2 (6 bases each). Per the germline V gene, CDR1 is SGHTA and CDR2 is FQGTGA. Trimming stripped 5 bases from V and 6 bases from J, with 13 bases between. The CDR3 loop spans 14 amino acids. CDR3 nucleotide sequence: TGTGCCAGCAGCGCCCCGGGGGCGGCCGGGGAGCTGTTTTTT. It translates to CASSAPGAAGELFF. Looking up the rest from reference TRBV7-3 and TRBJ2-2 gives the full variable domain: GAGVSQTPSNKVTEKGKYVELRCDPISGHTALYWYRQSLGQGPEFLIYFQGTGAADDSGLPNDRFFAVRPEGSVSTLKIQRTERGDSAVYLCASSAPGAAGELFFGEGSRLTVL.

The V and J genes are TRBV7-2 and TRBJ2-3; D remains unclear. Germline V lookup: CDR1 SGHTA, CDR2 FQGNSA. Trimming left V 4 bases short and J 7 bases short, with 3 bases between. The CDR3 loop spans 10 amino acids. The CDR3 DNA reads TGTGCCAGCAGCTCGAATACGCAGTATTTT. This encodes CASSSNTQYF.

V is TRBV5-1 and J is TRBJ2-2, with D possibly matching TRBD2 (6 bases). This CDR3 comprises 13 residues. The germline gives CDR1 SGHRS, CDR2 YFSETQ. V gave up 0 bases and J gave up 9 bases, with 9 bases separating them. In DNA form, the CDR3 reads TGCGCCAGCAGCTTGGAAGCGGGTTGGGAGCTGTTTTTT. Translating it yields CASSLEAGWELFF.

The V gene is TRBV18, the J gene TRBJ2-6, with TRBD2 as a possible D gene (5 bases). The V gene lost 3 bases and the J gene lost 1 base, with 10 bases spanning the gap. Germline values: CDR1 KGHSH, CDR2 LQKENI. The CDR3 length is 16 residues. CDR3 sequence reads: CASSPVGGSGANVLTF. In DNA, the CDR3 is TGTGCCAGCTCACCCGTAGGCGGGTCTGGGGCCAACGTCCTGACTTTC.

The V call is TRBV29-1, the J call TRBJ2-5; D may be TRBD2 (6 bases). V lost 6 bases and J 5 bases, leaving 16 bases between the germline ends. CDR1 is SQVTM, CDR2 ANQGSEA, per germline. The CDR3 is 13 amino acids. The DNA for the CDR3 is TGCAGCGTCGGGGGAGCGACCCGCGAGACCCAGTACTTC. This sequence encodes CSVGGATRETQYF. Based on the CDR3 plus reference TRBV29-1 and TRBJ2-5, the full variable domain is SAVISQKPSRDICQRGTSLTIQCQVDSQVTMMFWYRQQPGQSLTLIATANQGSEATYESGFVIDKFPISRPNLTFSTLTVSNMSPEDSSIYLCSVGGATRETQYFGPGTRLLVL.

This chain connects TRBV28 to TRBJ2-7; 10 nucleotides line up with TRBD1. The CDR3 spans 16 residues. CDR1 and CDR2 from the germline V gene are MDHEN and SYDVKM. After removal of 10 bases from V and 4 bases from J, the junction contained 16 bases not matched to a gene. CDR3 sequence (DNA): TGTGCCACTGCACCCCCCCCGGGACAGGGGACGTACGAGCAGTACTTC. It specifies CATAPPPGQGTYEQYF.

This clone turned up a few times. The chain is built from TRBV19 and TRBJ1-2; possible D gene TRBD1, 5 bases. Per germline, CDR1 LNHDA and CDR2 SQIVND (reference sequence). V shed 7 bases and J shed 7 bases, with 22 bases lying between them. This CDR3 has 15 amino acids. This CDR3 is CASTPAGSIYGGYTF. CDR3 DNA: TGTGCCAGTACACCAGCAGGGAGTATCTATGGTGGCTACACCTTC.

The chain links TRBV28 to TRBJ2-3, with D maybe TRBD2 (6 bases). V lost 7 bases, J lost 6 bases, and 14 bases lay in between. The CDR3 length is 13 residues. The germline gives CDR1 MDHEN, CDR2 SYDVKM. CDR3 DNA: TGTGCCAGCAAGGAGCGGGCTCCCGATACGCAGTATTTT. This translates into CASKERAPDTQYF.

The V gene is TRBV5-5, the J gene TRBJ1-2; maybe TRBD1 (5 bases). Germline assignment: CDR1 SGHKS and CDR2 YYEKEE (reference sequence). Trimming pared 1 base from V and 5 bases from J, leaving 15 bases between. This CDR3 is built from 15 residues. The chain's CDR3 is CASSLFPGTDYGYTF. The CDR3 DNA reads TGTGCCAGCAGCTTGTTCCCGGGGACTGATTATGGCTACACCTTC.

The chain is built from TRBV5-4 and TRBJ1-4; tentatively, D is TRBD1 (5 bases). CDR3 size: 15 residues. The germline V and J ends were trimmed by 4 bases and 5 bases, with 15 bases remaining between them. Germline V gene sequence: CDR1 SGHNT, CDR2 YYREEE (reference sequence). The CDR3 spells CASSQPGTPNEKLFF. The CDR3 coding sequence is TGTGCCAGCAGCCAGCCGGGGACGCCGAATGAAAAACTGTTTTTT. The variable domain in full, with the rest retrieved from reference TRBV5-4 and TRBJ1-4, is ETGVTQSPTHLIKTRGQQVTLRCSSQSGHNTVSWYQQALGQGPQFIFQYYREEENGRGNFPPRFSGLQFPNYSSELNVNALELDDSALYLCASSQPGTPNEKLFFGSGTQLSVL.

The chain employs TRBV28 and TRBJ1-1; D gene uncertain. Germline V gene data show CDR1 as MDHEN and CDR2 as SYDVKM. The CDR3 runs 13 residues. The V and J ends lost 10 bases and 6 bases respectively, with 18 bases between them. The CDR3 DNA reads as TGTGCCACCGCCCCGGTGGCGGTTTCTGAAGCTTTCTTT. Translating it yields CATAPVAVSEAFF. Full variable domain (remainder filled in from reference TRBV28 and TRBJ1-1): DVKVTQSSRYLVKRTGEKVFLECVQDMDHENMFWYRQDPGLGLRLIYFSYDVKMKEKGDIPEGYSVSREKKERFSLILESASTNQTSMYLCATAPVAVSEAFFGQGTRLTVV.

The chain couples TRBV25-1 to TRBJ2-1, with 12 bases lining up with TRBD2. The ends lost 3 bases at V and 3 bases at J; junction bases unmatched: 3. The CDR3 is made up of 16 amino acids. Germline V lookup: CDR1 MGHDK, CDR2 SYGVNS. CDR3 bases: TGTGCCAGCAGTGAGACTAGCGGGAGCCTCTACAATGAGCAGTTCTTC. Encoded protein: CASSETSGSLYNEQFF.

The CDR3 DNA follows: TGTGCCAGCAGCGTATCGGGCAGTCCCTATCAGCCCCAGCATTTT. The encoded protein is CASSVSGSPYQPQHF. The chain employs TRBV9 and TRBJ1-5; D remains ambiguous. Per germline, CDR1 SGDLS and CDR2 YYNGEE. This CDR3 spans 15 amino acids. V was shortened by 1 base and J by 5 bases, with 13 bases between the two germline ends.

This rearrangement joins TRBV6-5 to TRBJ1-2, with TRBD1 as a possible D gene (6 bases). V lost 6 bases and J 8 bases, leaving 13 bases between the germline ends. Germline V gene data show CDR1 as MNHEY and CDR2 as SVGAGI. The CDR3 consists of 12 residues. The CDR3 coding sequence is TGTGCCAGCAGGACCCCAGGGGACGGCTACACCTTC. Its protein is CASRTPGDGYTF.

The J gene is TRBJ2-1, the V gene TRBV6-6; D gene unclear. CDR1 is MNHNY and CDR2 is SVGAGI in the germline V gene (reference sequence). The V end was cut by 4 bases, the J end by 9 bases, with 16 bases between. The CDR3 has 14 amino acids. CDR3: CASSSHLTDGEQFF. Written as DNA, the CDR3 is TGTGCCAGCAGTTCCCATCTGACGGACGGTGAGCAGTTCTTC.

This clone was observed once. The V gene is TRBV18, the J gene TRBJ2-7, with D possibly called TRBD1 or TRBD2 (6 bases each). Trimming shortened V by 2 bases and J by 3 bases, and 11 bases separated the two germline ends. This CDR3 is 14 amino acids long. CDR1 is KGHSH and CDR2 is LQKENI in the germline V gene. CDR3 amino acids: CASSPRGEGYEQYF. For the CDR3, the DNA is TGTGCCAGCTCACCAAGGGGGGAAGGCTACGAGCAGTACTTC.

This clone was detected once. V is TRBV7-3 and J is TRBJ1-2; D may be TRBD1 (6 bases). Trimming took off 5 bases at V and 7 bases at J, with 26 bases between the two ends. The V gene's germline CDR1 is SGHTA and CDR2 FQGTGA. The length of the CDR3 is 17 residues. The CDR3 loop is CASSPRGGGGSPPGYTF. As DNA, the CDR3 is TGTGCCAGCAGCCCCAGAGGGGGAGGGGGTTCGCCCCCTGGCTACACCTTC. Drawing the rest from reference TRBV7-3 and TRBJ1-2, the complete variable domain is GAGVSQTPSNKVTEKGKYVELRCDPISGHTALYWYRQSLGQGPEFLIYFQGTGAADDSGLPNDRFFAVRPEGSVSTLKIQRTERGDSAVYLCASSPRGGGGSPPGYTFGSGTRLTVV.

The chain recombines TRBV25-1 with TRBJ2-1; unclear D gene. V was cut by 3 bases and J by 0 bases, with 12 bases left in between. CDR1 is MGHDK, CDR2 SYGVNS, per germline. This CDR3 has 16 residues. The CDR3 is CASSENDGSSYNEQFF. The CDR3 nucleotides are TGTGCCAGCAGTGAGAACGACGGAAGCTCCTACAATGAGCAGTTCTTC.

The chain links TRBV27 to TRBJ2-7, with a possible D match to TRBD2 (5 bases). CDR1 MNHEY and CDR2 SMNVEV come from the germline V gene (reference sequence). This CDR3 has 15 amino acids. Trimming shortened V by 4 bases and J by 4 bases, and 17 bases separated the two germline ends. Written as DNA, the CDR3 is TGTGCCAGCAGTTCCCTCGATGCGGGCGCATACGAGCAGTACTTC. This gives the protein CASSSLDAGAYEQYF.

This rearrangement joins TRBV28 to TRBJ2-7; 11 bases agree with TRBD2. The germline CDR1 and CDR2 sequences are MDHEN and SYDVKM. With 3 bases clipped from V and 6 bases from J, the junction kept 7 bases outside the gene matches. The CDR3 runs 15 residues. The CDR3 DNA reads TGTGCCAGCAGTTTCATAGCGGGAGGGCCGTCCGAGCAGTACTTC. Translation: CASSFIAGGPSEQYF.

V gene TRBV28 combines with J gene TRBJ2-7, with TRBD2 as a possible D gene (7 bases). Germline V gives CDR1 MDHEN, CDR2 SYDVKM. This CDR3 has 15 residues. The germline V and J ends were trimmed by 5 bases and 2 bases, with 16 bases remaining between them. CDR3 loop: CASSEGGSQAYEQYF. The CDR3 region has the DNA TGTGCCAGCAGTGAGGGGGGGAGCCAGGCCTACGAGCAGTACTTC.

The gene calls are TRBV5-6 and TRBJ1-1; 7 positions match TRBD1. The length of the CDR3 is 14 residues. Germline CDR1 reads SGHDT; CDR2 reads YYEEEE. The V segment lost 3 bases and the J segment 3 bases; nucleotides outside the gene matches: 5. The CDR3 nucleotides read TGTGCCAGCAGCTCCCCGACAGGGCACACTGAAGCTTTCTTT. Amino acids: CASSSPTGHTEAFF.

With regard to this clone: Other DNA sequences in this sample translate to the same CDR3. V and J are TRBV28 and TRBJ2-7, with 8 bases fitting TRBD1. J lost 3 bases, V lost 6 bases, and 4 bases had no gene match. Germline values: CDR1 MDHEN, CDR2 SYDVKM. The CDR3 has 13 residues. CDR3 nucleotides: TGTGCCAGCAGAGGACAGGGAGACTACGAGCAGTACTTC. Translated: CASRGQGDYEQYF.

The CDR3 bases are TGTGCCACCAGCAGCGGACAGGGAGAGATACAAGAGACCCAGTACTTC. This encodes CATSSGQGEIQETQYF. The chain is built from TRBV15 and TRBJ2-5; TRBD1 matches at 8 bases. Trimming removed 3 bases from V and 2 bases from J; junction bases left unmatched: 8. CDR1 is LNHNV and CDR2 is YYDKDF in the germline V gene (reference sequence). The CDR3 covers 16 residues.

This clone showed up just once. The chain has TRBV19 and TRBJ1-2, with D perhaps TRBD1 (6 bases). V was cut by 9 bases and J by 6 bases, with 17 bases left in between. The CDR3 is 13 amino acids. Germline V gene data show CDR1 as LNHDA and CDR2 as SQIVND (reference sequence). The CDR3 loop is CASQDSNNHGYTF. The CDR3, as DNA: TGTGCCAGCCAGGACAGCAATAATCATGGCTACACCTTC.